This T cell receptor beta chain was recovered during a study of blood T cell repertoires in COVID-19. Study-level information: Whether acute or convalescent, the COVID-19 samples came from the United States, Italy and Spain. From T cells, B-cell-depleted T cells, or PBMCs came the material, which was cDNA or gDNA.

V shed 1 base and J shed 0 bases, with 24 bases lying between them. This CDR3 is 20 amino acids long. Germline CDR1 reads PRHDT; CDR2 reads FYEKMQ (reference sequence). As handled by the study authors: Reference gene primer amplification gave estimated nucleated cell counts. The data were produced by immunoSEQ multiplex PCR, yet TCRdb's version contains in-frame clones alone and is incomplete. That table supplies the V and J calls and clone size; D and trimming were determined from the DNA. The sample lists about 140,000 clones, over 60% seen once, with 3.5% to 5.5% in the top ten. The rearrangement links TRBV13 to TRBJ1-1; D unresolved. The sequenced sample was peripheral blood. The TCR sequence derives from a woman older than 75 with active or convalescent COVID-19. CDR3 region: CASSLAVSLLTGIMNTEAFF. The CDR3 DNA reads as TGTGCCAGCAGCTTAGCCGTCAGCCTCCTCACGGGGATCATGAACACTGAAGCTTTCTTT.